Detailed here is one T cell receptor (beta chain). What it binds is unknown. TCRdb keeps only in-frame clones here, not all; method: immunoSEQ multiplex PCR. The sample consists of 30,000 to 40,000 clones, around 80% of them appearing once. These data are taken from a study of T cells in localized non-small cell lung cancer. Study results and limitations: Only one tumor region went through sequencing, so heterogeneity may still be there. Turning up in adjacent lung were a median 57 of the top 100 tumor clones. The greatest T cell clonality was found in uninvolved adjacent lung (higher than in tumor).

CDR1 and CDR2 (germline): SNHLY, FYNNEI. This CDR3 has 16 residues. The ends were cut back, 5 bases at V and 4 bases at J, with 18 bases in the middle. The specimen was peripheral blood, collected before any cancer treatment. The receptor was isolated from a male donor at least 60 years old with stage II squamous cell lung carcinoma. The rearrangement uses TRBV2 and TRBJ1-3; TRBD1 is a possible D gene (5 bases). The CDR3 protein is CASSPPGGAEGNTIYF. CDR3 DNA sequence: TGTGCCAGCAGTCCCCCCGGCGGGGCAGAAGGAAACACCATATATTTT.